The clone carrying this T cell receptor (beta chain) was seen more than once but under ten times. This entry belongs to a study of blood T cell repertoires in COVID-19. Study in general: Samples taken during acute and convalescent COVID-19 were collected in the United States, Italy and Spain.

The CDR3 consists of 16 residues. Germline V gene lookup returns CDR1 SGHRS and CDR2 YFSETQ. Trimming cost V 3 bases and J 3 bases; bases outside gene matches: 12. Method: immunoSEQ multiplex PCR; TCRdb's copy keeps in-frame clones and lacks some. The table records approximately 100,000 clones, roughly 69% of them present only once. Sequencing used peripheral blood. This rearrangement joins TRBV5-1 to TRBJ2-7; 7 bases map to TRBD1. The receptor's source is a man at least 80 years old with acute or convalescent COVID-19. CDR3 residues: CASSSQGVPPSYEQYF. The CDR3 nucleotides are TGCGCCAGCAGCTCGCAGGGGGTCCCCCCTAGCTACGAGCAGTACTTC.